The 25 T cell receptor beta chains below come from one sample, sequenced in a study of blood T cells in healthy people across ages. The authors ran a second PCR of roughly 6 to 12 cycles using a sample-barcoded 5' primer and a J-beta primer mix. Each CDR3 protein is one row after TCRdb ran MiXCR on the 5' RACE reads. The sample has fewer than 1,000,000 distinct CDR3 sequences, around 42% seen once. The sample was blood. The receptors originated from a man aged 60 to 75 in good health.

The V and J genes are TRBV5-1 and TRBJ2-1; D ambiguous. V lost 3 bases, J lost 2 bases, and 9 bases lay in between. This CDR3 is built from 14 residues. CDR1 is SGHRS and CDR2 is YFSETQ in the germline V gene. DNA for the CDR3: TGCGCCAGCAGCTCGACTCTAGCCTACAATGAGCAGTTCTTC. Protein product: CASSSTLAYNEQFF.

The chain links TRBV3-1 to TRBJ1-2; 7 bases agree with TRBD1. V dropped 6 bases and J dropped 4; count of bases not matched to a gene: 11. CDR3 size: 15 residues. Looked up from germline, CDR1 is LGHDT and CDR2 is YNNKEL (reference sequence). This CDR3 is CASSPLDRSLYGYTF. CDR3 DNA sequence: TGTGCCAGCAGTCCACTGGACAGGTCCCTCTATGGCTACACCTTC.

The chain has TRBV27 and TRBJ1-1; D perhaps matches TRBD1 (6 bases). The V and J ends lost 4 bases and 7 bases respectively, with 13 bases between them. The CDR3 has 13 amino acids. From germline, CDR1 is MNHEY and CDR2 SMNVEV (reference sequence). CDR3 bases: TGTGCCAGCAGTTCCCTGGGGACATATGAAGCTTTCTTT. It encodes CASSSLGTYEAFF.

This clonotype occurred a few times. The rearrangement uses TRBV27 and TRBJ2-1, with 15 nucleotides matching TRBD2. The CDR3 has 17 amino acids. After removal of 6 bases from V and 9 bases from J, the junction contained 12 bases not matched to a gene. The germline CDR1 and CDR2 sequences are MNHEY and SMNVEV (reference sequence). DNA for the CDR3: TGTGCCAGCAGACTTACCGGGACTAGCGGGGGGAGAGGTGAGCAGTTCTTC. Its translation is CASRLTGTSGGRGEQFF.

This clonotype appeared once. The gene calls are TRBV6-5 and TRBJ1-2; 9 nucleotides line up with TRBD1. The CDR3 sequence is 13 residues long. The germline CDR1 and CDR2 sequences are MNHEY and SVGAGI. The J segment lost 8 bases and the V segment lost 5 bases, leaving 6 bases of the junction unmatched. The CDR3 spells CASSPQDRGGYTF. The CDR3 DNA reads TGTGCCAGCAGTCCCCAGGACAGGGGCGGCTACACCTTC.

The rearrangement uses TRBV10-3 and TRBJ2-3; either TRBD1 or TRBD2 may fit D (5 bases each). The V end lost 3 bases, the J end lost 1 base, and 14 bases lay between the germline ends. This CDR3 region has 16 residues. CDR1 and CDR2 from the germline V gene are ENHRY and SYGVKD. The CDR3 nucleotides are TGTGCCATCAGTGACCGAGGGGAAAAGGGCACAGATACGCAGTATTTT. Translated, it gives CAISDRGEKGTDTQYF.

The chain is built from TRBV7-2 and TRBJ2-7; 7 nucleotides align to TRBD1. Per germline, CDR1 SGHTA and CDR2 FQGNSA. The CDR3 spans 14 residues. The V gene end was trimmed by 4 bases and the J gene end by 2 bases; junction bases not matched to a gene: 5. The CDR3 bases are TGTGCCAGCAGCTCGATACAGGGGACCTACGAGCAGTACTTC. Protein: CASSSIQGTYEQYF.

The rearrangement uses TRBV2 and TRBJ1-1; tentative D call: TRBD1 (6 bases). V lost 3 bases to trimming and J lost 3 bases, with 11 bases between them. Germline CDR1 SNHLY, CDR2 FYNNEI. CDR3 length equals 14 residues. CDR3 bases: TGTGCCAGCAGTGAGGGGGCTGGGTACACTGAAGCTTTCTTT. This translates into CASSEGAGYTEAFF.

Of note for this clonotype: One junction end disagrees with the germline gene, perhaps due to a read error. The chain recombines TRBV7-2 with TRBJ2-5, with D possibly matching TRBD1 (5 bases). From germline, CDR1 is SGHTA and CDR2 FQGNSA. CDR3 length equals 13 residues. The CDR3 is CASDLSGAETRYF. CDR3 in DNA: TGTGCCAGCGACCTCAGTGGGGCGGAGACCCGGTACTTC.

The chain has TRBV7-8 and TRBJ1-1; the D gene is possibly TRBD1 (5 bases). This CDR3 region has 13 residues. V lost 5 bases, J lost 8 bases, and 15 bases lay in between. Germline V lookup: CDR1 SGHVS, CDR2 FQNEAQ. CDR3 loop: CASSKSTVPEAFF. DNA of the CDR3: TGTGCCAGCAGCAAATCGACAGTGCCCGAAGCTTTCTTT.

This clonotype came up many times. V is TRBV4-3 and J is TRBJ2-3; D is undetermined. The ends were cut back, 0 bases at V and 1 base at J, with 5 bases in the middle. In germline, CDR1 is LGHNA, CDR2 YSLEER. The CDR3 has 14 residues. CDR3 sequence: CASSQDQRTDTQYF. DNA of the CDR3: TGCGCCAGCAGCCAAGATCAACGCACAGATACGCAGTATTTT.

Only a few counts were recorded for this clonotype. The V gene is TRBV10-2, the J gene TRBJ1-2; D call uncertain. Deletions cut 3 bases from V and 2 bases from J, with 4 bases between. CDR3 size: 12 residues. CDR1 is WSHSY, CDR2 SAAADI, per germline. The CDR3 spells CASSDQNYGYTF. CDR3 nucleotide sequence: TGCGCCAGCAGTGACCAAAACTATGGCTACACCTTC.

At least ten counts were recorded for this clonotype. The gene calls are TRBV11-2 and TRBJ2-3, with D hard to call. Looked up from germline, CDR1 is SGHAT and CDR2 is FQNNGV. V lost 1 base and J lost 1, with 6 bases in between. The CDR3 runs 14 residues. The CDR3 sequence is CASSLGSGTDTQYF. CDR3 in DNA: TGTGCCAGCAGCTTAGGCTCGGGCACAGATACGCAGTATTTT.

The chain uses TRBV20-1 and TRBJ2-3; TRBD2 aligns across 13 bases. Germline V CDR1 and CDR2: DFQATT, SNEGSKA (reference sequence). J was trimmed by 3 bases and V by 0 bases; bases with no gene match: 3. The CDR3 is 16 amino acids. The CDR3 coding sequence is TGCAGTGCTAGAGATCCGACTAGCGGGGGGACAGATACGCAGTATTTT. It translates to CSARDPTSGGTDTQYF.

The chain carries TRBV6-5 and TRBJ2-7, with 9 bases aligning to TRBD1. The CDR3 covers 15 residues. Trimming took 5 bases from V and 6 from J; bases not matched to a gene: 11. Germline-derived CDR1 and CDR2 are MNHEY and SVGAGI. DNA for the CDR3: TGTGCCAGCAGTCTCTCCGGGACAGGGTTCATCGAGCAGTACTTC. Translation gives CASSLSGTGFIEQYF.

This clonotype was recorded once. The rearrangement joins TRBV7-9 to TRBJ1-2; 8 bases match TRBD1. The CDR3 is made up of 13 amino acids. The trim removed 6 bases at V and 8 bases at J, leaving 8 bases unmatched. Per the germline V gene, CDR1 is SEHNR and CDR2 is FQNEAQ (reference sequence). CDR3 DNA sequence: TGTGCCAGCAGTCCTGACAGGGGAGAGGGCTACACCTTC. Amino acids: CASSPDRGEGYTF.

The sample holds a few counts of this clonotype. The V and J genes are TRBV19 and TRBJ2-7, with D possibly being TRBD1 (5 bases). V was trimmed by 1 base and J by 1 base, leaving 8 bases between them. CDR1 and CDR2 from the germline V gene are LNHDA and SQIVND (reference sequence). The CDR3 loop spans 14 amino acids. CDR3 bases: TGTGCCAGTAGTATAGTTGCAGGGTCCTACGAGCAGTACTTC. Translated, it gives CASSIVAGSYEQYF.

Concerning this clonotype: This could be a read error, since a much larger clone is one nucleotide away. The chain combines TRBV6-5 with TRBJ1-1; D remains unclear. The CDR3 spans 13 residues. The germline V gene has CDR1 MNHEY and CDR2 SVGAGI. This CDR3 is CTSSYSTGAEAFF. The CDR3 nucleotides are TGTACCAGCAGTTACTCGACCGGGGCTGAAGCTTTCTTT.

There are a few counts of this clonotype. The chain combines TRBV29-1 with TRBJ1-2; 7 bases line up with TRBD1. The CDR3 contains 13 residues. Unmatched junction bases numbered 5, after V lost 3 bases and J lost 4 bases. Germline-derived CDR1 and CDR2 are SQVTM and ANQGSEA. CDR3 bases: TGCAGCGTTGAGACAGGGATCGGCTATGGCTACACCTTC. Its protein is CSVETGIGYGYTF.

The V and J genes are TRBV7-2 and TRBJ2-1, with TRBD2 matching 14 bases. V lost 4 bases to trimming and J lost 11 bases; unmatched junction nucleotides: 10. CDR3 size: 16 residues. Germline assignment: CDR1 SGHTA and CDR2 FQGNSA. CDR3 DNA: TGTGCCAGCAGCTCCGGGACTAGCGGGGGTCTTCGGAAGCAGTTCTTC. This codes for CASSSGTSGGLRKQFF.

The V gene is TRBV4-1, the J gene TRBJ2-5; 11 bases align to TRBD2. Germline values: CDR1 MGHRA, CDR2 YSYEKL. With 5 bases clipped from V and 7 bases from J, the junction kept 9 bases outside the gene matches. CDR3 length: 15 residues. The CDR3 DNA reads as TGCGCCAGCAGCAGCACTAGCGGGGGTTTCCCGACCCAGTACTTC. Translated: CASSSTSGGFPTQYF.

The chain employs TRBV6-5 and TRBJ1-1; 7 bases match TRBD1. V lost 6 bases to trimming and J lost 5 bases; unmatched junction nucleotides: 6. Germline V lookup: CDR1 MNHEY, CDR2 SVGAGI. The CDR3 sequence is 13 residues long. The CDR3 sequence is CASRSPGGTEAFF. CDR3 DNA: TGTGCCAGCAGAAGCCCAGGGGGGACTGAAGCTTTCTTT.

The chain links TRBV12-3 or TRBV12-4 to TRBJ2-5; 7 bases map to TRBD1. The CDR3 totals 13 residues. With V trimmed by 7 bases and J by 5 bases, 7 bases remained unmatched. The CDR3 loop reads CASKRDSLETQYF. Here the CDR3 DNA reads TGTGCCAGCAAACGGGACAGCTTGGAGACCCAGTACTTC.

This clonotype was counted between two and nine times. This chain joins TRBV4-1 and TRBJ2-5; 9 nucleotides line up with TRBD2. TRBJ2-7 explains the end of the DNA better; the J call may be wrong. Germline CDR1 reads MGHRA; CDR2 reads YSYEKL. The CDR3 runs to 17 residues. The chain's CDR3 is CASSQVIAGAAYYEQYF. The CDR3 DNA is TGCGCCAGCAGCCAAGTGATAGCGGGGGCCGCTTACTACGAGCAGTACTTC.

The V gene is TRBV24-1, the J gene TRBJ1-5; D gene ambiguous. The ends were cut back, 9 bases at V and 0 bases at J, with 23 bases in the middle. Germline V gene data show CDR1 as KGHDR and CDR2 as SFDVKD. The CDR3 has 18 residues. The CDR3 is CATGAFIGWGYSNQPQHF. CDR3 coding DNA: TGTGCCACCGGTGCGTTCATAGGGTGGGGATATAGCAATCAGCCCCAGCATTTT.